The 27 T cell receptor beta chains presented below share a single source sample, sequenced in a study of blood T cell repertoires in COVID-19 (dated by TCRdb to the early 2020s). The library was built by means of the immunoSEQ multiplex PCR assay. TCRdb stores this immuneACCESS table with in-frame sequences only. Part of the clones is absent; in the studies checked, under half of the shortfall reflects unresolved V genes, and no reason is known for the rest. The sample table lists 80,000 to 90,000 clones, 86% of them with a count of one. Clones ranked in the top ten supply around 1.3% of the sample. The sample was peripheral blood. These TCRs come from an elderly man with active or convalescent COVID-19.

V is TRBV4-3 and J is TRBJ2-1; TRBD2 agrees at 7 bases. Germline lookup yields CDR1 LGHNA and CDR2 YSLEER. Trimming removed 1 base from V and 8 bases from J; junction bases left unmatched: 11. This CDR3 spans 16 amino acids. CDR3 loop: CASSQAGTGGSYEQFF. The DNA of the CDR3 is TGCGCCAGCAGCCAAGCTGGGACGGGGGGTTCGTATGAGCAGTTCTTC.

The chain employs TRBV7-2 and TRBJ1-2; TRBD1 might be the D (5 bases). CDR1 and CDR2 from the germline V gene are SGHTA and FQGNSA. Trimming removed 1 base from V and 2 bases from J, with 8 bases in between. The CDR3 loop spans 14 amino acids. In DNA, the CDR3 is TGTGCCAGCAGCTTAGGTCAGGGAAACTATGGCTACACCTTC. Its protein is CASSLGQGNYGYTF.

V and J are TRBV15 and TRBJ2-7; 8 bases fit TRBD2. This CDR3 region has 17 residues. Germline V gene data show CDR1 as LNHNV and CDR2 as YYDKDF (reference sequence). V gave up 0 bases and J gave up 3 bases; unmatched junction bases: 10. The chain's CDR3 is CATSRDNKGTRGYEQYF. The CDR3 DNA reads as TGTGCCACCAGCAGAGATAATAAGGGGACTAGGGGCTACGAGCAGTACTTC.

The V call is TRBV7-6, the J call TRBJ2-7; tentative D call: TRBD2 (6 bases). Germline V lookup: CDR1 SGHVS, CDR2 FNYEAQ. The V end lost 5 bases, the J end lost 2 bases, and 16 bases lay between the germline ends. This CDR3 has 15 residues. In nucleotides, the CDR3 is TGTGCCAGCAGCCCCTCTTCTAGCGCTCCCTACGAGCAGTACTTC. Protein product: CASSPSSSAPYEQYF.

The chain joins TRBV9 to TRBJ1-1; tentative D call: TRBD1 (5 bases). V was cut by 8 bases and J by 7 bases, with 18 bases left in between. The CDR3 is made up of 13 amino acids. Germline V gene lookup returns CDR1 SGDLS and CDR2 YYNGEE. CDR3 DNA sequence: TGTGCCAGTCGGCGGGGGGATTGGGGTGAAGCTTTCTTT. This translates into CASRRGDWGEAFF.

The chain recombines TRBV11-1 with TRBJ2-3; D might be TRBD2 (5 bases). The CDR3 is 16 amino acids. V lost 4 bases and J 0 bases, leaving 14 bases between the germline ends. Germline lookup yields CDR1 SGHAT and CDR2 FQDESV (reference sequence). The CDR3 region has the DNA TGTGCCAGCAGCTCCGTCTCCAGCGGTAGCACAGATACGCAGTATTTT. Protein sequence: CASSSVSSGSTDTQYF.

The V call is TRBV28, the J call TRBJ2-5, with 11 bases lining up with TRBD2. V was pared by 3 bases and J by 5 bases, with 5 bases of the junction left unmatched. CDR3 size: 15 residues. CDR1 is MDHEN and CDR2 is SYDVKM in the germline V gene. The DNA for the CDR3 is TGTGCCAGCAGTTTTGGGGCTAGCGGGGGGGAGACCCAGTACTTC. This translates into CASSFGASGGETQYF. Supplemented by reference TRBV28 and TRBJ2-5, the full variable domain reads DVKVTQSSRYLVKRTGEKVFLECVQDMDHENMFWYRQDPGLGLRLIYFSYDVKMKEKGDIPEGYSVSREKKERFSLILESASTNQTSMYLCASSFGASGGETQYFGPGTRLLVL.

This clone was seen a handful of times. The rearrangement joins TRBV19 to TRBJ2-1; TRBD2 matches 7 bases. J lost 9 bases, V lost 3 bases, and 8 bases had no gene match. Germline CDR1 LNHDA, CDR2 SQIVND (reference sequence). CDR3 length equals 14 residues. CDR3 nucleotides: TGTGCCAGTAGTATCAGCGGGGTCAAGGCTGAGCAGTTCTTC. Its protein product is CASSISGVKAEQFF.

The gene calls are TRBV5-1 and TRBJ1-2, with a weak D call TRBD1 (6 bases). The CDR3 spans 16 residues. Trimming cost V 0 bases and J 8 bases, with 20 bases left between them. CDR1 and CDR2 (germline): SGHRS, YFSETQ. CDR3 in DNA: TGCGCCAGCAGCTTGGCCATCGGGACACTTCGGGGAGGCTACACCTTC. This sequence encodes CASSLAIGTLRGGYTF.

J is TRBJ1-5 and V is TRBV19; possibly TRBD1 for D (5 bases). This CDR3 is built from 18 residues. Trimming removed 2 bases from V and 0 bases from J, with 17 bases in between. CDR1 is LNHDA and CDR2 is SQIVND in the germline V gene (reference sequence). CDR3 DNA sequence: TGTGCCAGTAGTATAACGATAAGGGGCAGACTTAGCAATCAGCCCCAGCATTTT. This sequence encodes CASSITIRGRLSNQPQHF.

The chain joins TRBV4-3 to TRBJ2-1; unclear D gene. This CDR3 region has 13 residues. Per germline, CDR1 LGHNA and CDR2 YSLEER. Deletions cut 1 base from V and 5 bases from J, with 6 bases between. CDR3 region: CASSQVPDNEQFF. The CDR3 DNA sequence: TGCGCCAGCAGCCAAGTGCCAGACAATGAGCAGTTCTTC.

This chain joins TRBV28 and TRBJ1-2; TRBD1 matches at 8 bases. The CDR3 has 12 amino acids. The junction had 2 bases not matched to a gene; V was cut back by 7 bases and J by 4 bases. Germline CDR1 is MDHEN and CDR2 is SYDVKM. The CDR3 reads CASTTGGYGYTF. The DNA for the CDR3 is TGTGCCAGCACTACAGGGGGCTATGGCTACACCTTC.

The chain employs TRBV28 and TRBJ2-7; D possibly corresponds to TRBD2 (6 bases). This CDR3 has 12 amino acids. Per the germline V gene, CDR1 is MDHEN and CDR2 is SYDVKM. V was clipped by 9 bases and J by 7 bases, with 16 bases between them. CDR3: CASRGLAREQYF. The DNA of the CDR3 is TGTGCCAGTCGAGGCCTAGCGAGGGAGCAGTACTTC.

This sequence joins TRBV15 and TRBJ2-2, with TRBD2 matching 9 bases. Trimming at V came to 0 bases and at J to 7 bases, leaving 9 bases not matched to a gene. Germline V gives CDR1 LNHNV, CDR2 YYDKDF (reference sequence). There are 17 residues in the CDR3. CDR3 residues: CATSREAASGISGELFF. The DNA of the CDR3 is TGTGCCACCAGCAGAGAAGCAGCTAGCGGGATTAGCGGGGAGCTGTTTTTT.

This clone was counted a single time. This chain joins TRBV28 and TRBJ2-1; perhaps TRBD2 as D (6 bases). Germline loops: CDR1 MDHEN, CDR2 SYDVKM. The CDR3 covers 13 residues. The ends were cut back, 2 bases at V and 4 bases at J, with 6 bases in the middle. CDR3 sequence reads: CASSLAGYNEQFF. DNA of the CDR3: TGTGCCAGCAGTTTAGCGGGATACAATGAGCAGTTCTTC.

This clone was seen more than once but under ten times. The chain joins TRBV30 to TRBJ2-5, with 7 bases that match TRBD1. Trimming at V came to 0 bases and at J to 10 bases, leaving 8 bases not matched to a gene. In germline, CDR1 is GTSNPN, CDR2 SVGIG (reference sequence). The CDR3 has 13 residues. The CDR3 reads CAWSVQGRMGQYF. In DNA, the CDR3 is TGTGCCTGGAGTGTACAGGGGAGAATGGGCCAGTACTTC.

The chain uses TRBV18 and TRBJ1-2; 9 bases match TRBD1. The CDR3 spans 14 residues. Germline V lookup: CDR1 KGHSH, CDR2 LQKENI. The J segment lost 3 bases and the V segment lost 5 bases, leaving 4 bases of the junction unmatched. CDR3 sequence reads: CASSWDRVDYGYTF. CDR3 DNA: TGTGCCAGCTCATGGGACAGGGTGGACTATGGCTACACCTTC.

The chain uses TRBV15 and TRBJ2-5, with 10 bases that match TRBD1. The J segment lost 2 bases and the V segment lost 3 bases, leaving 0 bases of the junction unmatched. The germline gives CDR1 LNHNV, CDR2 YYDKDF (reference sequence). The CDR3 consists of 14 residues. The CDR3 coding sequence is TGTGCCACCAGCAGGGACAGGGGGCAAGAGACCCAGTACTTC. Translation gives CATSRDRGQETQYF.

The CDR3 bases are TGTGCCAGCAGGGGGGGGTCGGGTGATCAGCCCCAGCATTTT. This codes for CASRGGSGDQPQHF. This chain links TRBV2 with TRBJ1-5, with D tentatively TRBD1 (5 bases). The germline gives CDR1 SNHLY, CDR2 FYNNEI. Between the trimmed V and J ends, which lost 6 bases and 5 bases, there was a span of 14 bases. The CDR3 has 14 amino acids. The variable domain in full, completed from reference TRBV2 and TRBJ1-5, reads EPEVTQTPSHQVTQMGQEVILRCVPISNHLYFYWYRQILGQKVEFLVSFYNNEISEKSEIFDDQFSVERPDGSNFTLKIRSTKLEDSAMYFCASRGGSGDQPQHFGDGTRLSIL.

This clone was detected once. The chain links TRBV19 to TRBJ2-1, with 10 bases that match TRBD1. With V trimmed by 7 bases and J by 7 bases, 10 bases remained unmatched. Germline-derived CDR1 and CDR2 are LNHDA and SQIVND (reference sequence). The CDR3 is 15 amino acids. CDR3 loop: CASTAPDRGQNEQFF. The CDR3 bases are TGTGCCAGTACCGCCCCAGACAGGGGGCAAAATGAGCAGTTCTTC.

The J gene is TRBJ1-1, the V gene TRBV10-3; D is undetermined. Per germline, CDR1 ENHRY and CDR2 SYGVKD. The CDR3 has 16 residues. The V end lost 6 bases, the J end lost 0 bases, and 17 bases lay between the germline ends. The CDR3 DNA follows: TGTGCCATCAGCCCCCAAGCGCCAGCCATGAACACTGAAGCTTTCTTT. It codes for CAISPQAPAMNTEAFF.

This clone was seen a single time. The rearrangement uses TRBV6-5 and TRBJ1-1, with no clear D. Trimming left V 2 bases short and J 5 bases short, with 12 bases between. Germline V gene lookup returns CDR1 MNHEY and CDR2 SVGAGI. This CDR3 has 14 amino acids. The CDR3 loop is CASSYKGTGTEAFF. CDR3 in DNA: TGTGCCAGCAGTTACAAGGGAACGGGGACTGAAGCTTTCTTT.

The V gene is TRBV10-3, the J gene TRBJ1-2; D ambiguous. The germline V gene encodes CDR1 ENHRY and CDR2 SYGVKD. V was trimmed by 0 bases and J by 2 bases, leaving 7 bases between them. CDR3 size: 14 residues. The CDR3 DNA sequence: TGTGCCATCAGTGAGTCGGCACTAAACTATGGCTACACCTTC. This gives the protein CAISESALNYGYTF.

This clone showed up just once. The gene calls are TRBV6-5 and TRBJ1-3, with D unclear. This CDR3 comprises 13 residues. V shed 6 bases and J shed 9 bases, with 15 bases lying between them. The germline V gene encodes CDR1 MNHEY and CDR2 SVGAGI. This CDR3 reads CASRQTSSVTIYF. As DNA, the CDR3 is TGTGCCAGCAGGCAAACATCCTCAGTCACCATATATTTT.

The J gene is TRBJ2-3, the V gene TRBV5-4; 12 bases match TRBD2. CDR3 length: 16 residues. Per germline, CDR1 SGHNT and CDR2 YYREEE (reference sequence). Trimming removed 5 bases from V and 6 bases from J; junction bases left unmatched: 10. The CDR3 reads CASSELAGGHGDTQYF. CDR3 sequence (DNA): TGTGCCAGCAGTGAACTAGCGGGAGGCCATGGGGATACGCAGTATTTT.

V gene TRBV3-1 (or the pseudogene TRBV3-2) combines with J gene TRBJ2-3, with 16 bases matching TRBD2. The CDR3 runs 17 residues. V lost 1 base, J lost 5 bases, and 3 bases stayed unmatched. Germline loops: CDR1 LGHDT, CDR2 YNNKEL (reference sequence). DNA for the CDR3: TGTGCCAGCAGCCAAGCCGGGACTAGCGGGAGGGTAGATACGCAGTATTTT. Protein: CASSQAGTSGRVDTQYF.

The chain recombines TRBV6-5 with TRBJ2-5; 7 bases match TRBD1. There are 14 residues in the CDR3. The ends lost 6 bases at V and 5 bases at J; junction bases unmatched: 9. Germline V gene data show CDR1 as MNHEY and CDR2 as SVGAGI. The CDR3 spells CASRHRDSRETQYF. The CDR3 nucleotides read TGTGCCAGCAGGCACCGGGACAGCAGGGAGACCCAGTACTTC.